This TCR beta chain derives from a study of OX40 agonist ivuxolimab in advanced cancers. Study summary: Each dose-escalation patient presented with hepatocellular carcinoma, melanoma, renal cell or head and neck cancer. Age averaged approximately 60 years (range about 23 to 80), and 82.7% were male. Points from the study as a whole: At doses 0.1 to 3.0 mg/kg, CD4+ and CD8+ clones expanded. CD8+ T cells (on average) carried more expanded clones than CD4+ T cells.

As regards this clone: Antigen: not known. The same CDR3 also results from other DNA sequences found in this sample.

Some clones are missing from TCRdb's copy, which holds only in-frame ones; the method was immunoSEQ multiplex PCR. Of some 40,000 clones in the sample, about 72% were seen once. CDR3 size: 15 residues. V trimming: 4 bases; J trimming: 2 bases; junction bases outside the gene matches: 6. Looked up from germline, CDR1 is SGHRS and CDR2 is YFSETQ. This receptor was obtained from an adult with an advanced solid tumor such as melanoma, head and neck, liver or kidney cancer. The sequences come from CD4+ or CD8+ T cells sorted from blood, collected in a trial of the OX40 agonist ivuxolimab. The genes are TRBV5-1 and TRBJ2-1; 7 bases align to TRBD2. The CDR3 nucleotides read TGCGCCAGCAGCAGGAGCGGGACTACCTACAATGAGCAGTTCTTC. Its protein product is CASSRSGTTYNEQFF.